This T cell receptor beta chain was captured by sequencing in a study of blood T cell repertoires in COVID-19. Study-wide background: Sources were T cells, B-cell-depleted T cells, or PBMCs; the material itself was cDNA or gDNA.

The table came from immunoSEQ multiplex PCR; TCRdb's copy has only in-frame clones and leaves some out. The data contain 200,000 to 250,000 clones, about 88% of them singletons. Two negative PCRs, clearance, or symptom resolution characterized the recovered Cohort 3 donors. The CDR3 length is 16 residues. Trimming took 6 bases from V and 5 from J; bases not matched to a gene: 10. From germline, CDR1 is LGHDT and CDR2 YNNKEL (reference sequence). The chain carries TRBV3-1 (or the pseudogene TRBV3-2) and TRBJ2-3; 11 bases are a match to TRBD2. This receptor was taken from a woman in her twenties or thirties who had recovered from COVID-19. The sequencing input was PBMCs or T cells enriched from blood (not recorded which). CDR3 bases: TGTGCCAGCAGTCCCCCCCTAGCGGGGGGTAGAGATACGCAGTATTTT. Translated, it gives CASSPPLAGGRDTQYF.